What follows describes a single TCR beta chain. The antigen is not known. This record comes from a study of cytomegalovirus exposure and HLA in healthy donors. Study-wide findings and caveats: Many donors shared some public TCRs, even though most TCR sequences were rare.

60 Vbeta and 13 Jbeta primers were used in PCR. Data came from immunoSEQ multiplex PCR; TCRdb stores just in-frame clones and leaves some out. The sample shows more than 110,000 clones, roughly four fifths of them seen only once. The source is a young man in good health and CMV-seronegative. Sequencing was carried out using PBMCs.

CDR3 bases: TGTGCCAGCAGCTTAGCGCAGGGAGGGAGTTACAATCAGCCCCAGCATTTT. It specifies CASSLAQGGSYNQPQHF. V and J are TRBV7-8 and TRBJ1-5, with D possibly TRBD1 on 5 matching bases. CDR1 and CDR2 (germline): SGHVS, FQNEAQ. The CDR3 is 17 residues long. The V gene lost 0 bases and the J gene lost 3 bases, with 15 bases spanning the gap.